What follows are 29 T cell receptor beta chains derived from one specimen sequenced in a study of cytomegalovirus exposure and HLA in healthy donors. PCR used 60 Vbeta primers and 13 Jbeta primers. The data were produced by immunoSEQ multiplex PCR, yet TCRdb's version contains in-frame clones alone and is incomplete. The repertoire holds nearly 95,000 clones, about 63% seen once, with 6.3% in the top ten. Sequenced input: PBMCs. The receptors stem from a woman aged 25 to 39 in good health and CMV-seronegative.

This clone turned up a few times. The rearrangement uses TRBV29-1 and TRBJ2-2; 7 bases line up with TRBD1. V shed 5 bases, J shed 5 bases, and the junction held 8 bases outside the gene matches. The germline CDR1 and CDR2 sequences are SQVTM and ANQGSEA. The CDR3 is 14 amino acids. The CDR3 is CSVTGTVGTGELFF. CDR3 DNA sequence: TGCAGCGTTACCGGGACAGTTGGGACCGGGGAGCTGTTTTTT.

V gene TRBV7-2 combines with J gene TRBJ2-1; TRBD2 might be the D (6 bases). The V and J ends lost 0 bases and 8 bases respectively, with 11 bases between them. The length of the CDR3 is 14 residues. Germline CDR1 and CDR2: SGHTA and FQGNSA. The CDR3 loop is CASSLAQTSHEQFF. The DNA of the CDR3 is TGTGCCAGCAGCTTAGCCCAGACTAGTCATGAGCAGTTCTTC.

This chain joins TRBV5-4 and TRBJ2-4; 8 nucleotides match TRBD1. The CDR3 has 16 amino acids. V was clipped by 0 bases and J by 0 bases; unmatched bases: 2. Germline assignment: CDR1 SGHNT and CDR2 YYREEE (reference sequence). The DNA for the CDR3 is TGTGCCAGCAGCTTGGAGCAGGGGGCAGCCAAAAACATTCAGTACTTC. The encoded protein is CASSLEQGAAKNIQYF.

This chain joins TRBV5-1 and TRBJ2-3; 7 bases are shared with TRBD2. There are 16 residues in the CDR3. Germline V gene sequence: CDR1 SGHRS, CDR2 YFSETQ. V was clipped by 4 bases and J by 1 base; unmatched bases: 9. The CDR3 DNA reads TGCGCCAGCAGCCCCCACCACCTAGCGGGCACAGATACGCAGTATTTT. Translated: CASSPHHLAGTDTQYF.

The chain joins TRBV29-1 to TRBJ2-7; 8 bases agree with TRBD1. CDR1 and CDR2 from the germline V gene are SQVTM and ANQGSEA. This CDR3 comprises 14 residues. V lost 6 bases and J lost 2; bases outside the gene matches: 9. CDR3 bases: TGCAGCGTAACCGGGACAGGAAATCCCTACGAGCAGTACTTC. It codes for CSVTGTGNPYEQYF.

This clone was seen more than once but under ten times. V usage is TRBV7-2 and J usage is TRBJ2-4; 7 bases fit TRBD2. Germline assignment: CDR1 SGHTA and CDR2 FQGNSA. V was clipped by 8 bases and J by 1 base; unmatched bases: 2. The CDR3 totals 13 residues. Here the CDR3 reads CASAGEAKNIQYF. The CDR3 DNA is TGTGCCAGCGCGGGGGAGGCCAAAAACATTCAGTACTTC.

The chain is built from TRBV7-2 and TRBJ2-7; 7 bases map to TRBD2. The CDR3 totals 14 residues. CDR1 and CDR2 from the germline V gene are SGHTA and FQGNSA. V lost 5 bases to trimming and J lost 6 bases; unmatched junction nucleotides: 10. CDR3 region: CASSPWGGSTEQYF. The CDR3 coding sequence is TGTGCCAGCAGCCCCTGGGGCGGGAGTACCGAGCAGTACTTC.

V gene TRBV7-7 combines with J gene TRBJ1-1; unclear D gene. The V gene's germline CDR1 is SSHAT and CDR2 FNYEAQ (reference sequence). This CDR3 is 15 amino acids long. Trimming stripped 3 bases from V and 1 base from J, with 12 bases between. DNA for the CDR3: TGTGCCAGCAGCTTGGTCTCCGGGTCGAACACTGAAGCTTTCTTT. Protein sequence: CASSLVSGSNTEAFF. Full variable domain (outside the CDR3, taken from reference TRBV7-7 and TRBJ1-1): GAGVSQSPRYKVTKRGQDVTLRCDPISSHATLYWYQQALGQGPEFLTYFNYEAQPDKSGLPSDRFSAERPEGSISTLTIQRTEQRDSAMYRCASSLVSGSNTEAFFGQGTRLTVV.

The chain uses TRBV30 and TRBJ1-3; 10 bases are shared with TRBD1. There are 16 residues in the CDR3. The ends lost 1 base at V and 5 bases at J; junction bases unmatched: 8. Germline CDR1 is GTSNPN and CDR2 is SVGIG (reference sequence). The chain's CDR3 is CAWSGDRGRSRNTIYF. In nucleotides, the CDR3 is TGTGCCTGGAGTGGGGACAGGGGAAGAAGTAGAAACACCATATATTTT.

The V call is TRBV27, the J call TRBJ2-7; possible D gene TRBD1, 5 bases. CDR3 length: 14 residues. Trimming stripped 3 bases from V and 2 bases from J, with 11 bases between. The germline CDR1 and CDR2 sequences are MNHEY and SMNVEV (reference sequence). CDR3 residues: CASSFWGPTYEQYF. CDR3 sequence (DNA): TGTGCCAGCAGTTTTTGGGGCCCGACCTACGAGCAGTACTTC.

This rearrangement joins TRBV28 to TRBJ2-2, with 8 bases aligning to TRBD1. Germline V CDR1 and CDR2: MDHEN, SYDVKM. CDR3 length: 17 residues. J lost 5 bases, V lost 7 bases, and 15 bases had no gene match. The CDR3 loop is CASNLVQGAMRTGELFF. CDR3 nucleotide sequence: TGTGCCAGCAACTTGGTGCAGGGGGCGATGAGAACCGGGGAGCTGTTTTTT.

DNA for the CDR3: TGTGCCAGTAGCCGACTAGCGGGGGCCTTCACAGATACGCAGTATTTT. Protein product: CASSRLAGAFTDTQYF. The rearrangement joins TRBV19 to TRBJ2-3, with TRBD2 identical over 12 bases. This CDR3 contains 16 residues. Germline CDR1 reads LNHDA; CDR2 reads SQIVND (reference sequence). The J segment lost 2 bases and the V segment lost 6 bases, leaving 6 bases of the junction unmatched.

This chain joins TRBV7-2 and TRBJ2-5; D perhaps matches TRBD1 (5 bases). Germline loops: CDR1 SGHTA, CDR2 FQGNSA. Between the trimmed V and J ends, which lost 0 bases and 5 bases, there was a span of 13 bases. The CDR3 consists of 15 residues. The CDR3 DNA sequence: TGTGCCAGCAGCTTAGCAGGGGCAGGTCAGGAGACCCAGTACTTC. The encoded protein is CASSLAGAGQETQYF.

This chain connects TRBV9 to TRBJ2-7, with TRBD2 identical over 7 bases. Germline V lookup: CDR1 SGDLS, CDR2 YYNGEE. After removal of 0 bases from V and 6 bases from J, the junction contained 18 bases not matched to a gene. CDR3 length equals 18 residues. As DNA, the CDR3 is TGTGCCAGCAGCGTAGACGCCATGGGTGCGGGAGTGGTCGGCGAGCAGTACTTC. Its protein is CASSVDAMGAGVVGEQYF.

The rearrangement joins TRBV9 to TRBJ2-7, with TRBD2 matching 9 bases. The CDR3 runs to 15 residues. In germline, CDR1 is SGDLS, CDR2 YYNGEE. V dropped 0 bases and J dropped 7; count of bases not matched to a gene: 8. The DNA of the CDR3 is TGTGCCAGCAGCGTAGAAGGGGCGGGAGGGGGTGAGCAGTACTTC. It yields the protein CASSVEGAGGGEQYF.

The chain combines TRBV5-1 with TRBJ1-1; the match to TRBD1 covers 9 bases. The J segment lost 3 bases and the V segment lost 0 bases, leaving 12 bases of the junction unmatched. In germline, CDR1 is SGHRS, CDR2 YFSETQ. This CDR3 region has 18 residues. CDR3 sequence (DNA): TGCGCCAGCAGCTTGGTGGGACAGGGTCGTTATTGGGACACTGAAGCTTTCTTT. Its translation is CASSLVGQGRYWDTEAFF.

The rearrangement uses TRBV9 and TRBJ2-7; 7 positions agree with TRBD1. Looked up from germline, CDR1 is SGDLS and CDR2 is YYNGEE. CDR3 length equals 15 residues. Germline trimming cut 4 bases from V and 4 bases from J; bases unmatched to any gene: 11. CDR3 nucleotides: TGTGCCAGCAGCCCAGAGGTAGGACAGGCATACGAGCAGTACTTC. Its translation is CASSPEVGQAYEQYF. Combining the CDR3 with reference TRBV9 and TRBJ2-7 gives the whole variable domain DSGVTQTPKHLITATGQRVTLRCSPRSGDLSVYWYQQSLDQGLQFLIQYYNGEERAKGNILERFSAQQFPDLHSELNLSSLELGDSALYFCASSPEVGQAYEQYFGPGTRLTVT.

This clone was found a few times. The chain recombines TRBV18 with TRBJ1-2; D unresolved. Germline values: CDR1 KGHSH, CDR2 LQKENI. V dropped 6 bases and J dropped 3 bases, with 8 bases sitting between them. This CDR3 is built from 12 residues. CDR3 bases: TGTGCCAGCTCCCCCCCGGACTATGGCTACACCTTC. It encodes CASSPPDYGYTF.

This chain links TRBV4-1 with TRBJ1-1, with unresolved D. Trimming stripped 0 bases from V and 7 bases from J, with 15 bases between. CDR3 length: 15 residues. In germline, CDR1 is MGHRA, CDR2 YSYEKL. DNA for the CDR3: TGCGCCAGCAGCCAAGATGGAATCCGGGGTGGTGAAGCTTTCTTT. It encodes CASSQDGIRGGEAFF.

The CDR3 loop is CASSSSGGRTDTQYF. Written as DNA, the CDR3 is TGTGCCAGCAGCTCCAGCGGGGGGCGCACAGATACGCAGTATTTT. The chain employs TRBV7-2 and TRBJ2-3; TRBD2 matches 9 bases. The germline V gene encodes CDR1 SGHTA and CDR2 FQGNSA. This CDR3 has 15 residues. V shed 4 bases, J shed 1 base, and the junction held 3 bases outside the gene matches.

This chain joins TRBV6-1 and TRBJ1-5; 8 nucleotides line up with TRBD1. CDR1 is MNHNS and CDR2 is SASEGT in the germline V gene. The junction had 13 bases not matched to a gene; V was cut back by 8 bases and J by 7 bases. The CDR3 sequence is 15 residues long. Written as DNA, the CDR3 is TGTGCCAGCCTGGGGTGGGCAGGGGGCGAACAGCCCCAGCATTTT. Its protein product is CASLGWAGGEQPQHF.

The chain joins TRBV5-1 to TRBJ2-7, with D perhaps matching TRBD1 (7 bases). V dropped 5 bases and J dropped 2 bases, with 17 bases sitting between them. Germline lookup yields CDR1 SGHRS and CDR2 YFSETQ. The CDR3 contains 15 residues. The CDR3 DNA sequence: TGCGCCAGCAGTAGCCAGGGGGGAGAGACCTACGAGCAGTACTTC. Protein sequence: CASSSQGGETYEQYF.

This chain joins TRBV15 and TRBJ1-2; D remains ambiguous. The V end was cut by 0 bases, the J end by 4 bases, with 12 bases between. The CDR3 spans 15 residues. Germline CDR1 reads LNHNV; CDR2 reads YYDKDF (reference sequence). The CDR3 bases are TGTGCCACCAGCAGAGATTATCCTCTGAGCTATGGCTACACCTTC. Protein sequence: CATSRDYPLSYGYTF.

This sequence joins TRBV7-8 and TRBJ1-5; D unclear. The CDR3 extends over 12 amino acids. CDR1 and CDR2 from the germline V gene are SGHVS and FQNEAQ. V lost 1 base, J lost 9 bases, and 7 bases lay in between. The CDR3 DNA reads TGTGCCAGCAGCTTAGGAGCCACGCCCCAGCATTTT. Protein product: CASSLGATPQHF.

There are a few counts of this clone. This chain links TRBV19 with TRBJ1-4, with 12 nucleotides matching TRBD1. The CDR3 extends over 14 amino acids. V lost 10 bases to trimming and J lost 8 bases; unmatched junction nucleotides: 8. From germline, CDR1 is LNHDA and CDR2 SQIVND (reference sequence). The CDR3 region has the DNA TGTGCCACCACAGGGACAGGGGGCGAAGAAAAACTGTTTTTT. Its protein is CATTGTGGEEKLFF.

The rearrangement links TRBV28 to TRBJ1-2, with D maybe TRBD1 (5 bases). The CDR3 totals 12 residues. Germline assignment: CDR1 MDHEN and CDR2 SYDVKM. V lost 10 bases to trimming and J lost 11 bases, with 20 bases between them. The CDR3 region has the DNA TGTGCCACCCTTGAGGAGGGGAGGGGATACACCTTC. This gives the protein CATLEEGRGYTF.

V is TRBV7-9 and J is TRBJ2-1, with 10 bases identical to TRBD2. Germline CDR1 is SEHNR and CDR2 is FQNEAQ (reference sequence). After removal of 3 bases from V and 6 bases from J, the junction contained 2 bases not matched to a gene. This CDR3 has 14 residues. The CDR3 sequence is CASSLLAGANEQFF. CDR3 coding DNA: TGTGCCAGCAGCTTGCTAGCGGGAGCCAATGAGCAGTTCTTC.

This clone was detected a few times. V is TRBV2 and J is TRBJ2-5; D is perhaps TRBD2 (5 bases). The CDR3 length is 12 residues. Germline V gene data show CDR1 as SNHLY and CDR2 as FYNNEI. Between the trimmed V and J ends, which lost 6 bases and 3 bases, there was a span of 8 bases. In DNA form, the CDR3 reads TGTGCCAGCAGGGAGGCGGAAGAGACCCAGTACTTC. It yields the protein CASREAEETQYF.

This clone was seen a handful of times. This chain connects TRBV2 to TRBJ1-2, with a possible D match to TRBD1 (6 bases). There are 16 residues in the CDR3. Germline-derived CDR1 and CDR2 are SNHLY and FYNNEI. V was cut by 4 bases and J by 5 bases, with 20 bases left in between. CDR3 protein: CASSVRNHGDIYGYTF. CDR3 in DNA: TGTGCCAGCAGTGTCCGAAATCATGGGGACATTTATGGCTACACCTTC.